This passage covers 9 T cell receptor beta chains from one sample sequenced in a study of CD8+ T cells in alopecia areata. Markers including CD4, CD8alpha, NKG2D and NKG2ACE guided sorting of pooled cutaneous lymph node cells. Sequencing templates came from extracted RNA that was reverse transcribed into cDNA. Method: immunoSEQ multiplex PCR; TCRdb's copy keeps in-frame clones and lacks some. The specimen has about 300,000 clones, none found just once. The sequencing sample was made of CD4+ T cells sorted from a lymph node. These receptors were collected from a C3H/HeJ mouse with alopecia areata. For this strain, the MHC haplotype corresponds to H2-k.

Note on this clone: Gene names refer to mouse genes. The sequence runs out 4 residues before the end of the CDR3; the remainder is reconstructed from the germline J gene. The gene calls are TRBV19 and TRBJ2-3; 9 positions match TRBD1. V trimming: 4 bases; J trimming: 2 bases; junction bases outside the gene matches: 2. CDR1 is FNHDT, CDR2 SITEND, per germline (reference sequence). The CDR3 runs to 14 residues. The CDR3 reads CASSGTGPAETLYF. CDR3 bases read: TGTGCCAGCAGTGGGACAGGGCCTGCAGAA.

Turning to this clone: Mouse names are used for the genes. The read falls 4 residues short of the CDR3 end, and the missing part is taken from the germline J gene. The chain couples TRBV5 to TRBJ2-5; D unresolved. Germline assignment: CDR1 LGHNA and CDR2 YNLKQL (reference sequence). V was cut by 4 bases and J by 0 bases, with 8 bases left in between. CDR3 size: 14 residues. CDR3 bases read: TGTGCCAGCAGCCCCCAACATAACCAAGAC. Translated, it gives CASSPQHNQD. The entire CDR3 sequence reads CASSPQHNQDTQYF.

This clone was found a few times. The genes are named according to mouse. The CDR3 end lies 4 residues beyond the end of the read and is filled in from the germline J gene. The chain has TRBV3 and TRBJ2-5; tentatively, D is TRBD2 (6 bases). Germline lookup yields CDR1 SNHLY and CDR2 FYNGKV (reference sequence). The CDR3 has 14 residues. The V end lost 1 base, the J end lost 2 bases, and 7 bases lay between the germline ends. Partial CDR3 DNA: TGTGCCAGCAGCTTAGTCTGGGGCCAAGAC. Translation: CASSLVWGQD. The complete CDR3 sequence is CASSLVWGQDTQYF. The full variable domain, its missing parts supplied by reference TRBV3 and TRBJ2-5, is GPKVLQIPSHQIIDMGQMVTLNCDPVSNHLYFYWYKQILGQQMEFLVNFYNGKVMEKSKLFKDQFSVERPDGSYFTLKIQPTALEDSAVYFCASSLVWGQDTQYFGPGTRLLVL.

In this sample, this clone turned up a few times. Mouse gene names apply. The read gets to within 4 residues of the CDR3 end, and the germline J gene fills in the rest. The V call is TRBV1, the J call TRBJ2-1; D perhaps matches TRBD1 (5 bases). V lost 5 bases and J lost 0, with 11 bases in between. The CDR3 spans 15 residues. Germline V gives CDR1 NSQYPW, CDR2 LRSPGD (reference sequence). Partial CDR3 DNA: TGCACCTGCAGTTCAAGACAGTTTAACTATGCT. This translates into CTCSSRQFNYA. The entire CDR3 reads CTCSSRQFNYAEQFF.

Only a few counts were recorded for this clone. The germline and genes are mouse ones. This chain's CDR3 is CASSDARGASSDYTF. The CDR3 DNA, read in part, is TGTGCCAGCAGTGATGCACGGGGGGCGAGCTCC. This chain links TRBV13-3 with TRBJ1-2, with a possible D match to TRBD1 (6 bases). The sequenced fragment ends 4 residues before the CDR3 boundary, so the rest is inferred from the germline J gene. Germline CDR1 NNHDY, CDR2 SYVADS. The CDR3 extends over 15 amino acids. Trimming took 0 bases from V and 4 from J, leaving 13 bases between them.

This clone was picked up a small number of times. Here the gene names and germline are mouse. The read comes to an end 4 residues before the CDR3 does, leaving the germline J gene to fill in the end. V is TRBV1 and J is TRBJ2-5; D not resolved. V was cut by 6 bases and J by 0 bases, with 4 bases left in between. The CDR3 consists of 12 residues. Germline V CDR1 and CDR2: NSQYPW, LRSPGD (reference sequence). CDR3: CTCSPNQDTQYF. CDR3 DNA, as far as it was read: TGCACCTGCAGCCCTAACCAAGAC.

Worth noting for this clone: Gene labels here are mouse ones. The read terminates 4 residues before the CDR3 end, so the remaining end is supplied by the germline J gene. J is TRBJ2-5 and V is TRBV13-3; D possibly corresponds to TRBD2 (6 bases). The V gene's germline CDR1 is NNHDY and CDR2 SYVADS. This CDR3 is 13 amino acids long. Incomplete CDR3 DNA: TGTGCCAGCAGTGATTGGGGGACGGAC. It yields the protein CASSDWGTD. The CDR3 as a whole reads CASSDWGTDTQYF.

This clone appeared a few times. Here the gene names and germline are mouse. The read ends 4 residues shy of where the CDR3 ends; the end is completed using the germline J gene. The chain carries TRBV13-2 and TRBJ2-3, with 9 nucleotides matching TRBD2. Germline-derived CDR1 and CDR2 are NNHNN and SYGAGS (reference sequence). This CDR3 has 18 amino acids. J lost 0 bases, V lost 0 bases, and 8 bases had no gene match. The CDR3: CASGDAAWGGSSAETLYF. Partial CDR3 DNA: TGTGCCAGCGGTGATGCCGCCTGGGGGGGTTCTAGTGCAGAA.

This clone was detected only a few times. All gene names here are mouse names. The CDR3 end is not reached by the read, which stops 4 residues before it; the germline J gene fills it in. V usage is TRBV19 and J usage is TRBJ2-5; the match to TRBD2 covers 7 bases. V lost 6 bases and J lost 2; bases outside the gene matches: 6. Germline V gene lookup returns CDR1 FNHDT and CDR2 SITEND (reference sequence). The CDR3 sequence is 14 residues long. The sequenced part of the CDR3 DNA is TGTGCCAGCACCTCGGGACTGATCCAAGAC. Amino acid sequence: CASTSGLIQD. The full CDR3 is CASTSGLIQDTQYF.